This TCR beta chain was retrieved from a study of T-cell memory formation after mild COVID-19. This clonotype appeared a few times. 5'RACE with constant-segment primers yielded barcoded, UMI-tagged TCR alpha and TCR beta cDNA libraries. TCRdb redid the calling of the 5' RACE reads with MiXCR, one entry per CDR3 protein. The sample lists hundreds of thousands of distinct CDR3 sequences, roughly 15% occurring once. Germline V gene data show CDR1 as SQVTM and CDR2 as ANQGSEA. J was trimmed by 3 bases and V by 0 bases; bases with no gene match: 11. This CDR3 has 17 residues. V usage is TRBV29-1 and J usage is TRBJ2-3, with 8 bases aligning to TRBD1. Material for sequencing was PBMCs or a T cell subset sorted from them (not recorded which). The source is a man younger than 30 who had mild COVID-19 (a few samples of this study predate the infection). Cell type and time point are not known. This CDR3 reads CSVEETGDLWGTDTQYF. The CDR3 coding sequence is TGCAGCGTTGAAGAGACAGGGGACCTGTGGGGTACAGATACGCAGTATTTT.